This T cell receptor (beta chain) was identified during a study of blood T cell repertoires in COVID-19. This table comes from immunoSEQ multiplex PCR, and its TCRdb copy is limited to in-frame clones, with some not included. The profile shows 150,000 to 200,000 clones, around four fifths of them singletons. Germline V CDR1 and CDR2: GTSNPN, SVGIG (reference sequence). The CDR3 is 15 residues long. J was trimmed by 2 bases and V by 6 bases; bases with no gene match: 10. The genes are TRBV30 and TRBJ2-3, with 8 bases lining up with TRBD2. The source of this sequence is a woman in her fifties or sixties who had recovered from COVID-19. Sequenced: PBMCs or T cells enriched from blood (not recorded which). The chain's CDR3 is CACSTGGGITDTQYF. As DNA, the CDR3 is TGTGCCTGTTCAACGGGCGGGGGGATCACAGATACGCAGTATTTT.